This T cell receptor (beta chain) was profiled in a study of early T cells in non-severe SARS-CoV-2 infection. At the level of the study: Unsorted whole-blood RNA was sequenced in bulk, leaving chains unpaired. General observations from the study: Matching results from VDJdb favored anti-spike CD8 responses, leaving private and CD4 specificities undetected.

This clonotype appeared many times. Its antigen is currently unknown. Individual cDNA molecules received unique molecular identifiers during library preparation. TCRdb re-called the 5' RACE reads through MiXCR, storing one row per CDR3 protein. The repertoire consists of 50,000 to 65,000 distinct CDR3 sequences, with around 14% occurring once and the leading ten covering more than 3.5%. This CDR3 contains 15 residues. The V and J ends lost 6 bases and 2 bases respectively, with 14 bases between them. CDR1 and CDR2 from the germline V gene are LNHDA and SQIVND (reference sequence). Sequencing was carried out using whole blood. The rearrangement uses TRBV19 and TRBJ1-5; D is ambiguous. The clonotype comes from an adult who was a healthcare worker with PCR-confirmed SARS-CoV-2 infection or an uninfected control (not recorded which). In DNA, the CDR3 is TGTGCCAGTAGCGTCATCCCCCCGGGCAATCAGCCCCAGCATTTT. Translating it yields CASSVIPPGNQPQHF.